This TCR beta chain comes out of a study of T cell changes during pregnancy in multiple sclerosis. Repertoires were generated with immunoSEQ multiplex PCR, while TCRdb's copy carries only in-frame clones and drops some. The top ten hold around 5% of the sample, which has about 19,000 clones, roughly 90% seen once. The sequenced sample was CD8+ T cells from peripheral blood mononuclear cells, obtained in the third trimester of pregnancy. The receptor was isolated from a female donor in good health, enrolled as a control in a pregnancy study.

The CDR3 here is CASSRTGIGAEAFF. The DNA for the CDR3 is TGTGCCAGCAGCCGGACAGGGATTGGCGCTGAAGCTTTCTTT. The V and J genes are TRBV9 and TRBJ1-1, with 8 bases lining up with TRBD1. The CDR3 loop spans 14 amino acids. Trimming cost V 4 bases and J 6 bases; bases outside gene matches: 8. Germline values: CDR1 SGDLS, CDR2 YYNGEE.